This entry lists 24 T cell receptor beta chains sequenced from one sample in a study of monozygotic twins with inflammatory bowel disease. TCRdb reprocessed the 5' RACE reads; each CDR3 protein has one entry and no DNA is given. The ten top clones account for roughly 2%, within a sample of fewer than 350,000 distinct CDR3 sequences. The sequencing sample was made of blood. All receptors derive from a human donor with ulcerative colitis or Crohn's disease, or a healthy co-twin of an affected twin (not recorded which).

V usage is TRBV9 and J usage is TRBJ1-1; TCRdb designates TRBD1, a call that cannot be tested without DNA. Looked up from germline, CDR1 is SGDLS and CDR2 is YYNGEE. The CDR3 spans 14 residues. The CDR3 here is CASSVDPGSAEAFF.

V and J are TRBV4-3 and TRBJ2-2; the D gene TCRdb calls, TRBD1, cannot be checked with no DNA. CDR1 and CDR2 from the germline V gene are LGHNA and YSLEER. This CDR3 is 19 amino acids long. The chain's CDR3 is CASSPSSGQVLVNTGELFF.

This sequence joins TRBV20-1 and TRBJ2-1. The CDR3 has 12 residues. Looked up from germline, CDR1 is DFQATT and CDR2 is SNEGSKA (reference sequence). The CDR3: CSARWLYNEQFF.

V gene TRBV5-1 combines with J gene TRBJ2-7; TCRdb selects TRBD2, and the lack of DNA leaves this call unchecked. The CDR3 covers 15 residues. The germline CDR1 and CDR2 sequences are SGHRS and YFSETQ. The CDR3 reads CASESGGTGNYEQYF.

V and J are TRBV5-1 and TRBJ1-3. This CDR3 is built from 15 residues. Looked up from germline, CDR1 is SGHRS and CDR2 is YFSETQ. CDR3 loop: CASSWETHSGNTIYF.

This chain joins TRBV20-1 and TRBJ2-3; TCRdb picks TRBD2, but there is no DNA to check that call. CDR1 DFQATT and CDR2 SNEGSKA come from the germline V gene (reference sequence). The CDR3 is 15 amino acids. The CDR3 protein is CSATAGLVNTDTQYF.

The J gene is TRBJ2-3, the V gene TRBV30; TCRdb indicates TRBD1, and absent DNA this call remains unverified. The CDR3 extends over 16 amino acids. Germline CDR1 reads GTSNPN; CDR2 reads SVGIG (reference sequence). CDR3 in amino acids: CAWSFSRTPIGDTQYF. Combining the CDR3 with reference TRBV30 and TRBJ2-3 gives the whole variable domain SQTIHQWPATLVQPVGSPLSLECTVEGTSNPNLYWYRQAAGRGLQLLFYSVGIGQISSEVPQNLSASRPQDRQFILSSKKLLLSDSGFYLCAWSFSRTPIGDTQYFGPGTRLTVL.

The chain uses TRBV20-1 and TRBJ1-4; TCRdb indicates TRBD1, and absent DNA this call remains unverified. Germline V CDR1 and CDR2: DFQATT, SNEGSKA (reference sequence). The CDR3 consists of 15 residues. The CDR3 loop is CSARAPGWGDEKLFF.

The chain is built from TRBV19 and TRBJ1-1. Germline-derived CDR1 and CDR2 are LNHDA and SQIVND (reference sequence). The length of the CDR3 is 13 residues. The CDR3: CASTWDGNTEAFF.

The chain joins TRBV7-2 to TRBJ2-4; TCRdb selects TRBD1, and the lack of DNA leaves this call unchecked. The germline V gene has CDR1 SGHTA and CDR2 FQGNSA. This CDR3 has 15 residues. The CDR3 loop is CASSPGQGFKNIQYF.

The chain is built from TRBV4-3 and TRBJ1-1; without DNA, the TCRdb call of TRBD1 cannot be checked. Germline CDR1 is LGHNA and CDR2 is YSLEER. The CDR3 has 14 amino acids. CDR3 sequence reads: CASSQDSGAVLAFF.

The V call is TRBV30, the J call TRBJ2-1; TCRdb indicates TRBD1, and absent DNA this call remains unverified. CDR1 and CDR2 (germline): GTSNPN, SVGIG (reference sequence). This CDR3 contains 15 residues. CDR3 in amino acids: CAWSPGGAVYNEQFF. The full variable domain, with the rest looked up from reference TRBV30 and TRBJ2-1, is SQTIHQWPATLVQPVGSPLSLECTVEGTSNPNLYWYRQAAGRGLQLLFYSVGIGQISSEVPQNLSASRPQDRQFILSSKKLLLSDSGFYLCAWSPGGAVYNEQFFGPGTRLTVL.

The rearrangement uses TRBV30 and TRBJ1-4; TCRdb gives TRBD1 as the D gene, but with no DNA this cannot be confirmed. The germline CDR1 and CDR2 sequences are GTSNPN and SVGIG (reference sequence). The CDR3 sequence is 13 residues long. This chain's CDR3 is CAWTSGQGEKLFF.

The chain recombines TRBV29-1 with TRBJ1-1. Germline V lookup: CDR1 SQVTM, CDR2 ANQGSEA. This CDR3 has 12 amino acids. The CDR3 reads CSVLPANTEAFF.

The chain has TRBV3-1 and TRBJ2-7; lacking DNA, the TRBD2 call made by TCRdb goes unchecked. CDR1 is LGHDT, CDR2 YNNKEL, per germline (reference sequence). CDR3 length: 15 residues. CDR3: CASSQDSGPTYEQYF.

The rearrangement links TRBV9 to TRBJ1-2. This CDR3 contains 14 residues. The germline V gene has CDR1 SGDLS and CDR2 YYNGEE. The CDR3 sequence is CASSVGGDDYGCTF. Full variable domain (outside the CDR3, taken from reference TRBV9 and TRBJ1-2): DSGVTQTPKHLITATGQRVTLRCSPRSGDLSVYWYQQSLDQGLQFLIQYYNGEERAKGNILERFSAQQFPDLHSELNLSSLELGDSALYFCASSVGGDDYGCTFGSGTRLTVV.

CDR3 sequence: CASSSMGAVSEKLFF. This chain uses TRBV7-2 with TRBJ1-4; TCRdb indicates TRBD1, and absent DNA this call remains unverified. Germline V gene lookup returns CDR1 SGHTA and CDR2 FQGNSA. This CDR3 contains 15 residues.

CDR3 sequence: CASSLVAVLGNEQFF. The rearrangement uses TRBV12-3 or TRBV12-4 and TRBJ2-1. CDR3 length: 15 residues.

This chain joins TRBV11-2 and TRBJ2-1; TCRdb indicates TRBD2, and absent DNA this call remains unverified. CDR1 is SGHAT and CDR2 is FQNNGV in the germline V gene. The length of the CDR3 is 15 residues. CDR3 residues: CASSPGTSGYNEQFF.

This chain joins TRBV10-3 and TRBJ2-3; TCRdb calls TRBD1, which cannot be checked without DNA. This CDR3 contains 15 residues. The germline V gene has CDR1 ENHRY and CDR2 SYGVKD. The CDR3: CAIRDRDPITDTQYF.

This CDR3 reads CASSLTYMWGEKLFF. The chain couples TRBV7-2 to TRBJ1-4. Germline CDR1 SGHTA, CDR2 FQGNSA. The CDR3 consists of 15 residues.

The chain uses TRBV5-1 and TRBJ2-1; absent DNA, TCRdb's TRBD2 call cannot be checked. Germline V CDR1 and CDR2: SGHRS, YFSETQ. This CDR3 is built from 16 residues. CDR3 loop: CASSLLAGGPHNEQFF. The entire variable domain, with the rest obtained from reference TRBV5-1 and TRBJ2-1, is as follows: KAGVTQTPRYLIKTRGQQVTLSCSPISGHRSVSWYQQTPGQGLQFLFEYFSETQRNKGNFPGRFSGRQFSNSRSEMNVSTLELGDSALYLCASSLLAGGPHNEQFFGPGTRLTVL.

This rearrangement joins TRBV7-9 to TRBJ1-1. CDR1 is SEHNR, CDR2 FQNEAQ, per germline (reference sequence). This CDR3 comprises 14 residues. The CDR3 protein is CASSGALGGTEAFF.

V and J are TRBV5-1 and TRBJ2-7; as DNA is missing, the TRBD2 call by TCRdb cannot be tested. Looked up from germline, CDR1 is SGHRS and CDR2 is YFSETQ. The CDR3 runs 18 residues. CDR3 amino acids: CASSLGLAGGRPPYEQYF.